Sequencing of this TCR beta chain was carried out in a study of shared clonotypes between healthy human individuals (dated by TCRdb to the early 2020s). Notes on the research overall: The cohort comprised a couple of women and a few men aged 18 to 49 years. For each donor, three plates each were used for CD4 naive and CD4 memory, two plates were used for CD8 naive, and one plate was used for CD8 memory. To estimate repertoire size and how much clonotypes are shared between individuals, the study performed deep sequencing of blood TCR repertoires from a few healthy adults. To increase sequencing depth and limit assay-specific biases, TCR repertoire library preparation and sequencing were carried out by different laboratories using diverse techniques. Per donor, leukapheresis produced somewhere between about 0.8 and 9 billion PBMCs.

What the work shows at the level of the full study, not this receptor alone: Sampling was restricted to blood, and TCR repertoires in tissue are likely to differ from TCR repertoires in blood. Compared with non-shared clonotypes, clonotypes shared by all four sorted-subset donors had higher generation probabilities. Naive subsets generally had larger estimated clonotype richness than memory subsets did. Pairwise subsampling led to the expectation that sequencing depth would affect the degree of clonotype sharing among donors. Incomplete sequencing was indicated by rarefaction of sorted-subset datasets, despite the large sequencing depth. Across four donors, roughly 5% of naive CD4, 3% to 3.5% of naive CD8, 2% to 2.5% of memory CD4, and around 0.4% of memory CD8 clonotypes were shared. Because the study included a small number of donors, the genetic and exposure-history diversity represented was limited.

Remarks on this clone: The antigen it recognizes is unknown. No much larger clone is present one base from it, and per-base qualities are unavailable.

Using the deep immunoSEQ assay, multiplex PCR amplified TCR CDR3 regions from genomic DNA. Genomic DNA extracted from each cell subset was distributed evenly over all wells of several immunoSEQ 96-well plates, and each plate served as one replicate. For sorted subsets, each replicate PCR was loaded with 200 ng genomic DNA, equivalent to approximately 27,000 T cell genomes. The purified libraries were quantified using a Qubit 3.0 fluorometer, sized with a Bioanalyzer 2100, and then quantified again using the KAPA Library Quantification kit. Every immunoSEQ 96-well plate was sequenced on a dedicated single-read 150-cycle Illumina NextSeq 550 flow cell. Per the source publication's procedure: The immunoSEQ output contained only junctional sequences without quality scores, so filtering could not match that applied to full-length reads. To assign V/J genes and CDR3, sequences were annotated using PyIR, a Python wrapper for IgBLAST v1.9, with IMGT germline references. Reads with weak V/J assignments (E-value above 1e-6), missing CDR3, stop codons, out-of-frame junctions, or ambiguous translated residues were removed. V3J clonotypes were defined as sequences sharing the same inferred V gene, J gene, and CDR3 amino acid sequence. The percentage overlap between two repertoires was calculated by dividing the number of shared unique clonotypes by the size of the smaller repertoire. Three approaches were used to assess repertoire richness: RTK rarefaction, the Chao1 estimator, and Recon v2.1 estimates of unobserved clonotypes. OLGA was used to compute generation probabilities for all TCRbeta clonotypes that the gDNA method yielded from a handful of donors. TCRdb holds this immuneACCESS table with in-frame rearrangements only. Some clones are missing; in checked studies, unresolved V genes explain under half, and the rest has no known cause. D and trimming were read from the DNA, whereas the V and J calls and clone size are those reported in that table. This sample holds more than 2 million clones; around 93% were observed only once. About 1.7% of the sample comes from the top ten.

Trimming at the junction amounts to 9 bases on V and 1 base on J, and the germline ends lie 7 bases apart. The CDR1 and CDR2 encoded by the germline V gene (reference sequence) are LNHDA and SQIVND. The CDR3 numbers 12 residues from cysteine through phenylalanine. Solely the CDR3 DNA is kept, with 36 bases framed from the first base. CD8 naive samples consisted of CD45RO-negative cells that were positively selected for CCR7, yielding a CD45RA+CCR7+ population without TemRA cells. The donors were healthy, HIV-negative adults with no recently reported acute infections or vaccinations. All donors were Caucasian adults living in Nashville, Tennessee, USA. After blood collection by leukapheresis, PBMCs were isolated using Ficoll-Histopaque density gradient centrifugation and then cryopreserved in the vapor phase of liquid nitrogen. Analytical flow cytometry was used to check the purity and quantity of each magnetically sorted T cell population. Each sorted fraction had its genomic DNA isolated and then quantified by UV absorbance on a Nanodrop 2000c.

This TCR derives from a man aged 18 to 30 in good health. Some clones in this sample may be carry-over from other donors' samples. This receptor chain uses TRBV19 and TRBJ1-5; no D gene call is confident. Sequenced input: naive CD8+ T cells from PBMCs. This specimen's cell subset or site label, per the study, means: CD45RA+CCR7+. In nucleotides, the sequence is TGTGCCAGCGGACCGAGCAATCAGCCCCAGCATTTT. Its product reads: CASGPSNQPQHF.